These 25 T cell receptor beta chains came from one sample sequenced in a study of cytomegalovirus exposure and HLA in healthy donors. Primers: 60 Vbeta forward and 13 Jbeta reverse. Only in-frame clones appear in the TCRdb table, and some are missing; sequencing was by immunoSEQ multiplex PCR. The sample holds approximately 210,000 clones, more than 75% seen once. Sample: PBMCs. Receptors were obtained from a man aged 40-50 years in good health and CMV-seropositive.

This chain connects TRBV6-5 to TRBJ1-2; TRBD1 agrees at 8 bases. Germline trimming cut 7 bases from V and 2 bases from J; bases unmatched to any gene: 9. Germline lookup yields CDR1 MNHEY and CDR2 SVGAGI. The CDR3 sequence is 15 residues long. CDR3 protein: CASTLTRTGNYGYTF. CDR3 nucleotides: TGTGCCAGCACTCTCACTCGGACAGGGAACTATGGCTACACCTTC.

This clone was seen a few times. The chain carries TRBV6-5 and TRBJ2-7; 8 bases agree with TRBD1. The CDR3 loop spans 14 amino acids. Germline V lookup: CDR1 MNHEY, CDR2 SVGAGI. V lost 5 bases and J lost 0; bases outside the gene matches: 3. The CDR3 here is CASSLQGASYEQYF. The CDR3, as DNA: TGTGCCAGCAGTCTCCAGGGGGCCTCCTACGAGCAGTACTTC.

In its sample, this clone was seen a few times. A much larger clone is a single base away; this may be a read error. The genes are TRBV29-1 and TRBJ2-1; D unresolved. Trimming cost V 3 bases and J 10 bases, with 10 bases left between them. CDR3 length equals 11 residues. Germline-derived CDR1 and CDR2 are SQVTM and ANQGSEA. CDR3 in amino acids: CSVESNWEQFF. The CDR3 DNA sequence: TGCAGCGTTGAGTCGAACTGGGAGCAGTTCTTC.

This clone was seen once. The V call is TRBV6-1, the J call TRBJ2-7; 7 nucleotides line up with TRBD1. Germline CDR1 is MNHNS and CDR2 is SASEGT. The CDR3 is 13 amino acids. The junction had 4 bases not matched to a gene; V was cut back by 7 bases and J by 1 base. Written as DNA, the CDR3 is TGTGCCAGCAACTGGGACAGATCCTACGAGCAGTACTTC. It is translated as CASNWDRSYEQYF.

The V call is TRBV2, the J call TRBJ1-6; 8 nucleotides match TRBD1. Germline assignment: CDR1 SNHLY and CDR2 FYNNEI. V lost 7 bases to trimming and J lost 10 bases; unmatched junction nucleotides: 6. The CDR3 length is 13 residues. CDR3 region: CASNGQGNSPLHF. In DNA form, the CDR3 reads TGTGCCAGCAACGGACAGGGAAACTCACCCCTCCACTTT. Complete variable domain (other parts from reference TRBV2 and TRBJ1-6): EPEVTQTPSHQVTQMGQEVILRCVPISNHLYFYWYRQILGQKVEFLVSFYNNEISEKSEIFDDQFSVERPDGSNFTLKIRSTKLEDSAMYFCASNGQGNSPLHFGNGTRLTVT.

The rearrangement links TRBV7-9 to TRBJ2-7; D is undetermined. Per germline, CDR1 SEHNR and CDR2 FQNEAQ (reference sequence). This CDR3 has 13 amino acids. With 3 bases removed from V and 2 bases from J, the gap between germline ends came to 8 bases. The CDR3 loop reads CASSFEAAYEQYF. The CDR3 nucleotides are TGTGCCAGCAGCTTTGAGGCCGCCTACGAGCAGTACTTC.

This chain connects TRBV6-6 to TRBJ1-1, with D perhaps matching TRBD1 (5 bases). Germline values: CDR1 MNHNY, CDR2 SVGAGI (reference sequence). The CDR3 contains 13 residues. V lost 10 bases and J 2 bases, leaving 14 bases between the germline ends. The DNA of the CDR3 is TGTGCCATCGCAGTAGGGGCCAACACTGAAGCTTTCTTT. It is translated as CAIAVGANTEAFF.

The gene calls are TRBV15 and TRBJ1-5, with TRBD1 as a possible D gene (6 bases). The CDR3 runs 15 residues. The germline gives CDR1 LNHNV, CDR2 YYDKDF (reference sequence). The V gene lost 3 bases and the J gene lost 6 bases, with 15 bases spanning the gap. The CDR3 nucleotides read TGTGCCACCAGCAGTGGACAGTCCCTACCTCAGCCCCAGCATTTT. This codes for CATSSGQSLPQPQHF.

The chain recombines TRBV6-5 with TRBJ2-7; a possible D gene is TRBD2 (5 bases). Germline CDR1 reads MNHEY; CDR2 reads SVGAGI. Trimming pared 5 bases from V and 4 bases from J, leaving 15 bases between. This CDR3 has 14 residues. The CDR3: CASSPGSRLYEQYV. The CDR3 DNA sequence: TGTGCCAGCAGTCCGGGATCCCGACTTTACGAGCAGTACGTC.

The chain uses TRBV4-1 and TRBJ2-6, with TRBD1 matching over 7 bases. Germline lookup yields CDR1 MGHRA and CDR2 YSYEKL. Unmatched junction bases numbered 7, after V lost 5 bases and J lost 12 bases. CDR3 length equals 13 residues. The CDR3 DNA reads TGCGCCAGCAGCGAGAAGGACAGGCCCGTCCTGACTTTC. It codes for CASSEKDRPVLTF.

The CDR3 spells CASSETSGSPYSYNEQFF. Written as DNA, the CDR3 is TGTGCCAGCAGCGAAACTAGCGGGAGCCCGTACTCCTACAATGAGCAGTTCTTC. This chain uses TRBV5-5 with TRBJ2-1; 11 nucleotides line up with TRBD2. From germline, CDR1 is SGHKS and CDR2 YYEKEE (reference sequence). Trimming removed 4 bases from V and 0 bases from J; junction bases left unmatched: 9. This CDR3 region has 18 residues.

The rearrangement uses TRBV27 and TRBJ2-1; D remains ambiguous. V lost 5 bases to trimming and J lost 9 bases, with 8 bases between them. CDR3 length equals 11 residues. Germline CDR1 reads MNHEY; CDR2 reads SMNVEV (reference sequence). The CDR3 loop is CASSPPPEQFF. CDR3 sequence (DNA): TGTGCCAGCAGTCCCCCTCCTGAGCAGTTCTTC.

The rearrangement links TRBV9 to TRBJ2-1, with a tentative D call TRBD2 (7 bases). Looked up from germline, CDR1 is SGDLS and CDR2 is YYNGEE. V dropped 4 bases and J dropped 7 bases, with 18 bases sitting between them. The length of the CDR3 is 15 residues. The CDR3 loop reads CASSQGGGSGNEQFF. In DNA, the CDR3 is TGTGCCAGCAGCCAAGGGGGGGGGAGTGGGAATGAGCAGTTCTTC.

About this clone itself: An end of the junction differs from the germline gene, which may be a read error. The rearrangement uses TRBV7-7 and TRBJ2-1; 7 bases map to TRBD2. Germline V gene lookup returns CDR1 SSHAT and CDR2 FNYEAQ (reference sequence). CDR3 length equals 14 residues. The CDR3 loop reads CASSPGGSYNEQFF. CDR3 DNA: TGTGCTAGCAGCCCGGGCGGGAGTTACAATGAGCAGTTCTTC.

This chain uses TRBV15 with TRBJ1-4; possibly TRBD1 for D (5 bases). The V and J ends lost 5 bases and 5 bases respectively, with 21 bases between them. CDR1 and CDR2 from the germline V gene are LNHNV and YYDKDF (reference sequence). The CDR3 is 17 amino acids. The CDR3, as DNA: TGTGCCACCAGCCCCTACTGGGGGGAGCGGACAAATGAAAAACTGTTTTTT. This gives the protein CATSPYWGERTNEKLFF.

V usage is TRBV19 and J usage is TRBJ1-5, with D possibly being TRBD1 (5 bases). CDR1 and CDR2 (germline): LNHDA, SQIVND (reference sequence). V gave up 9 bases and J gave up 2 bases, with 11 bases separating them. The CDR3 runs 13 residues. The DNA for the CDR3 is TGTGCCAGGCGACAGAATGGCAATCAGCCCCAGCATTTT. Amino acids: CARRQNGNQPQHF.

The chain joins TRBV27 to TRBJ2-1; 9 bases agree with TRBD2. Germline loops: CDR1 MNHEY, CDR2 SMNVEV (reference sequence). CDR3 size: 13 residues. Trimming at V came to 7 bases and at J to 3 bases, leaving 1 base not matched to a gene. The DNA of the CDR3 is TGTGCCAGCAAGACTAGCGGCTACAATGAGCAGTTCTTC. Encoded protein: CASKTSGYNEQFF.

This chain joins TRBV18 and TRBJ2-1; TRBD2 matches at 9 bases. V was pared by 3 bases and J by 4 bases, with 7 bases of the junction left unmatched. This CDR3 spans 16 amino acids. Germline CDR1 KGHSH, CDR2 LQKENI. As DNA, the CDR3 is TGTGCCAGCTCACCCCTTAGCGGGAGTACGTACAATGAGCAGTTCTTC. It codes for CASSPLSGSTYNEQFF.

This clone was counted once. V gene TRBV6-6 combines with J gene TRBJ1-3, with D unclear. CDR1 MNHNY and CDR2 SVGAGI come from the germline V gene (reference sequence). Trimming shortened V by 4 bases and J by 4 bases, and 8 bases separated the two germline ends. The CDR3 runs to 13 residues. For the CDR3, the DNA is TGTGCCAGCAGTTCGGGGATGGGAAACACCATATATTTT. It specifies CASSSGMGNTIYF.

This sequence joins TRBV5-1 and TRBJ2-2; 8 bases align to TRBD1. Per germline, CDR1 SGHRS and CDR2 YFSETQ. V dropped 3 bases and J dropped 7; count of bases not matched to a gene: 11. The CDR3 totals 16 residues. In DNA, the CDR3 is TGCGCCAGCAGCTCCCGGGACAGGCTTTCCAGCGGGGAGCTGTTTTTT. Protein: CASSSRDRLSSGELFF.

V usage is TRBV5-1 and J usage is TRBJ2-1; D is unclear. The CDR3 is 12 residues long. Trimming stripped 6 bases from V and 8 bases from J, with 12 bases between. Germline CDR1 reads SGHRS; CDR2 reads YFSETQ. In DNA, the CDR3 is TGCGCCAGCACCATAGGCGGCGATGAGCAGTTCTTC. Translated, it gives CASTIGGDEQFF.

J is TRBJ2-7 and V is TRBV6-5; TRBD1 matches 7 bases. The CDR3 has 16 residues. Germline CDR1 reads MNHEY; CDR2 reads SVGAGI. V dropped 2 bases and J dropped 2; count of bases not matched to a gene: 9. The CDR3 DNA sequence: TGTGCCAGCAGTTACCCGTACGGGACAGCAACCTACGAGCAGTACGTC. Protein sequence: CASSYPYGTATYEQYV.

This chain uses TRBV19 with TRBJ1-5; weak D call: TRBD1 (6 bases). Trimming took off 6 bases at V and 4 bases at J, with 13 bases between the two ends. The germline V gene has CDR1 LNHDA and CDR2 SQIVND (reference sequence). This CDR3 is built from 14 residues. CDR3 DNA sequence: TGTGCCAGTAGGCCGGACAGAGAAAATCAGCCCCAGCATTTT. This gives the protein CASRPDRENQPQHF. Using reference TRBV19 and TRBJ1-5 for the parts outside the CDR3, the full variable domain is DGGITQSPKYLFRKEGQNVTLSCEQNLNHDAMYWYRQDPGQGLRLIYYSQIVNDFQKGDIAEGYSVSREKKESFPLTVTSAQKNPTAFYLCASRPDRENQPQHFGDGTRLSIL.

In DNA form, the CDR3 reads TGTGCCAGCAGTAACACAGGGGGGAGTAACACTGAAGCTTTCTTT. The encoded protein is CASSNTGGSNTEAFF. The J gene is TRBJ1-1, the V gene TRBV6-5; the match to TRBD1 covers 8 bases. CDR1 is MNHEY and CDR2 is SVGAGI in the germline V gene. Losses at the gene ends were 5 bases for V and 2 bases for J; bases not matched to a gene: 7. The CDR3 runs 15 residues.

The chain carries TRBV7-6 and TRBJ1-5, with 9 positions matching TRBD1. With 5 bases clipped from V and 5 bases from J, the junction kept 7 bases outside the gene matches. The CDR3 runs to 15 residues. Germline V CDR1 and CDR2: SGHVS, FNYEAQ. The CDR3 DNA reads as TGTGCCAGCAGCCTGGGACAGGGTGACCATCAGCCCCAGCATTTT. Protein sequence: CASSLGQGDHQPQHF.